This is a list of T cell receptor beta chains from one sample in a study of shared clonotypes between healthy human individuals. Produced via immunoSEQ multiplex PCR; TCRdb's table is partial and in-frame only. The repertoire has more than 2 million clones, approximately 95% of them found once; the top ten carry 0.1% to 0.15%. The specimen was naive CD4+ T cells sorted from blood. Receptor source: a man aged 18 to 35 in good health. CDR3s include the opening cysteine and the closing phenylalanine or tryptophan. The order of the fields is D gene, clone size, J gene, V gene, CDR3 length, CDR3 DNA, CDR3 protein. D genes are given only for firm matches. Clone sizes are given selectively: once, few, many, or a class where the clone is expanded.

TRBD2 | - | TRBJ2-7 | TRBV27 | 18 | TGTGCCAGCAGTCCCCTCGGGACTAGCGGGAGTAACCGCTACGAGCAGTACTTC | CASSPLGTSGSNRYEQYF
- | few | TRBJ2-1 | TRBV7-2 | 11 | TGTGCCAGCAGCTTAGCCAATGAGCAGTTCTTC | CASSLANEQFF
- | - | TRBJ1-2 | TRBV6-6 | 14 | TGTGCCAGCAGTAAGACAGAAACTAACTATGGCTACACCTTC | CASSKTETNYGYTF
TRBD2 | - | TRBJ2-7 | TRBV11-2 | 16 | TGTGCCAGCAGCTTATTGGCGGGGGGGCCGCCCTCCGAGCAGTACTTC | CASSLLAGGPPSEQYF
- | - | TRBJ1-1 | TRBV21-1 | 16 | TGTGCCAGCAGCGGCTCAGGGGGCGGTTTGAACACTGAAGCTTTCTTT | CASSGSGGGLNTEAFF
TRBD1 | - | TRBJ1-5 | TRBV5-1 | 21 | TGCGCCAGCAGCTCATCCTCAGAGATAGCGGACAGGGGGGGTAGCAATCAGCCCCAGCATTTT | CASSSSSEIADRGGSNQPQHF
TRBD2 | - | TRBJ2-5 | TRBV19 | 16 | TGTGCCAGTAGTCCCCAGACTAGCGGGGGGCGAGAGACCCAGTACTTC | CASSPQTSGGRETQYF
- | - | TRBJ2-1 | TRBV2 | 15 | TGTGCCAGCAGTGCGGACAGACCAACCTACAATGAGCAGTTCTTC | CASSADRPTYNEQFF
TRBD2 | - | TRBJ2-5 | TRBV5-1 | 16 | TGCGCCAGCAGCTTGGCGGCTAGCGGGGGCCTGGAGACCCAGTACTTC | CASSLAASGGLETQYF
- | - | TRBJ1-2 | TRBV18 | 13 | TGTGCCAGCTCACCAAACAGGGAGAATGGCTACACCTTC | CASSPNRENGYTF
TRBD1 | - | TRBJ2-7 | TRBV10-3 | 15 | TGTGCCATCAGTGCCGGGGACAGGGGTTCCTACGAGCAGTACTTC | CAISAGDRGSYEQYF
- | - | TRBJ1-3 | TRBV6-1 | 15 | TGTGCCAGCCCGAGGACGGGATCTCTAGGAAACACCATATATTTT | CASPRTGSLGNTIYF
- | - | TRBJ2-7 | TRBV10-1 | 13 | TGCGCCAGCAGTGAGAGAAGGCGGGGCGAGCAGTACTTC | CASSERRRGEQYF
TRBD2 | - | TRBJ2-1 | TRBV9 | 17 | TGTGCCAGCAGCATGCGGGAGAATCTAGGGTTTACGAATGAGCAGTTCTTC | CASSMRENLGFTNEQFF
- | - | TRBJ2-6 | TRBV7-2 | 15 | TGTGCCAGCAGCTTAGGGCACTCTGGGGCCAACGTCCTGACTTTC | CASSLGHSGANVLTF
- | - | TRBJ1-2 | TRBV2 | 13 | TGTGCCAGCAGCCCACAGGGCATGGTGGGCTACACCTTC | CASSPQGMVGYTF
TRBD1 | - | TRBJ1-5 | TRBV19 | 16 | TGTGCCAGTAGTCTCGGTCTGGACAGGAGCAATCAGCCCCAGCATTTT | CASSLGLDRSNQPQHF
TRBD1 | - | TRBJ1-4 | TRBV5-4 | 15 | TGTGCCAGCAGCCCAGACAGGGCAACTAATGAAAAACTGTTTTTT | CASSPDRATNEKLFF
- | - | TRBJ1-2 | TRBV4-3 | 15 | TGCGCCAGCAGCCAAGAGAATCCTCGGCTGAATGGCTACACCTTC | CASSQENPRLNGYTF
TRBD1 | - | TRBJ1-1 | TRBV30 | 13 | TGTGCCTGGACCCCCGGGGGGGACAGCGAAGCTTTCTTT | CAWTPGGDSEAFF
- | - | TRBJ1-2 | TRBV11-2 | 13 | TGTGCCAGCAGCTCCGCAGGGTCGTATGGCTACACCTTC | CASSSAGSYGYTF
- | - | TRBJ1-2 | TRBV4-1 | 12 | TGCGCCAGCAGCCAAGGAATAGCTGGCTACACCTTC | CASSQGIAGYTF
- | - | TRBJ2-2 | TRBV11-2 | 14 | TGTGCCAGCAGACGGTGGACGAACACCGGGGAGCTGTTTTTT | CASRRWTNTGELFF
- | - | TRBJ2-2 | TRBV5-4 | 17 | TGTGCCAGCAGCTTTGGCCTTGGGGTTGGTGTTTCCGGGGAGCTGTTTTTT | CASSFGLGVGVSGELFF
TRBD2 | - | TRBJ2-3 | TRBV18 | 16 | TGTGCCAGCTCACCGGCGGCGGGGGGAACCGCAGATACGCAGTATTTT | CASSPAAGGTADTQYF
TRBD1 | - | TRBJ2-7 | TRBV10-1 | 14 | TGCGCCAGCAGTGAGTCGGGACAGGCGCGGGAGCAGTACTTC | CASSESGQAREQYF
- | - | TRBJ2-3 | TRBV7-9 | 16 | TGTGCCAGCAGCCCTCCACACGTTACCCGCACAGATACGCAGTATTTT | CASSPPHVTRTDTQYF
TRBD2 | - | TRBJ2-7 | TRBV5-4 | 14 | TGTGCCAGCAGCCGGACTAGCGGGGAGTACGAGCAGTACTTC | CASSRTSGEYEQYF
TRBD1 | - | TRBJ2-1 | TRBV11-3 | 15 | TGTGCCAGCAGCATTCGGGACAGGGGGCTCAATGAGCAGTTCTTC | CASSIRDRGLNEQFF
- | - | TRBJ1-2 | TRBV28 | 12 | TGTGCCAGCAGTTCCACAGTCGATGGCTACACCTTC | CASSSTVDGYTF
TRBD2 | - | TRBJ2-7 | TRBV6-5 | 13 | TGTGCCAGCAGCTCAGCGGGAGCTCGGGAGCAGTACTTC | CASSSAGAREQYF
- | - | TRBJ1-6 | TRBV27 | 15 | TGTGCCAGCAGACGATACACGGGATCTAATTCACCCCTCCACTTT | CASRRYTGSNSPLHF
- | - | TRBJ1-4 | TRBV28 | 13 | TGTGCCAGCAGTTTAACGGCAAATGAAAAACTGTTTTTT | CASSLTANEKLFF
- | - | TRBJ2-7 | TRBV30 | 14 | TGTGCCTGGATGCGCGGGAATCCCCCCAACGAGCAGTACTTC | CAWMRGNPPNEQYF
TRBD2 | - | TRBJ2-5 | TRBV28 | 15 | TGTGCCAGCAGTTACGGGGGGGCCGGGGAAGAGACCCAGTACTTC | CASSYGGAGEETQYF
TRBD2 | - | TRBJ2-3 | TRBV2 | 15 | TGTGCCAGCACCCCGGGGGGGGCCAGACCAGATACGCAGTATTTT | CASTPGGARPDTQYF
- | - | TRBJ2-7 | TRBV6-4 | 14 | TGTGCCAGCAGTGACGGTGGGGTGCTCTACGAGCAGTACTTC | CASSDGGVLYEQYF
- | - | TRBJ2-7 | TRBV7-9 | 14 | TGTGCCAGCAGCTTAGGGAGGAGCTCCTACGAGCAGTACTTC | CASSLGRSSYEQYF
- | - | TRBJ2-3 | TRBV6-5 | 13 | TGTGCCAGCAGTCTCCCTGGAGCAGATACGCAGTATTTT | CASSLPGADTQYF
- | - | TRBJ2-3 | TRBV29-1 | 14 | TGCAGCGTTGTGGGCCGGGCAGGGGCAGATACGCAGTATTTT | CSVVGRAGADTQYF
- | - | TRBJ1-1 | TRBV10-3 | 13 | TGTGCCATCAGCGCAGGAACGAACACTGAAGCTTTCTTT | CAISAGTNTEAFF